Each of the 2 T cell receptor beta chains below was sequenced from the same sample in a study of T cells in Graves' hyperthyroidism and ophthalmopathy. The CDR3 regions of TCR beta were amplified from RNA transcripts. The TCR CDR3 first-round RT-PCR relied on the HTBI primer set. From the multiplex PCR reads, TCRdb called clonotypes with MiXCR, one entry per CDR3 protein. In the table there are a few hundred thousand distinct CDR3 sequences, roughly 15% of which are singletons. The material sequenced was blood. Receptors originate from a young woman with Graves' ophthalmopathy.

This clonotype was seen ten or more times. The chain links TRBV20-1 to TRBJ2-5; D gene unclear. This CDR3 comprises 13 residues. V gave up 5 bases and J gave up 5 bases, with 15 bases separating them. Per the germline V gene, CDR1 is DFQATT and CDR2 is SNEGSKA (reference sequence). CDR3 sequence reads: CSAFPSTSETQYF. The CDR3 DNA sequence: TGCAGTGCTTTTCCCTCAACATCGGAGACCCAGTACTTC.

The chain links TRBV2 to TRBJ1-2, with D tentatively TRBD1 (6 bases). Germline CDR1 SNHLY, CDR2 FYNNEI. The CDR3 is 16 amino acids. Trimming stripped 1 base from V and 4 bases from J, with 16 bases between. The chain's CDR3 is CASSEGGAGTPYGYTF. As DNA, the CDR3 is TGTGCCAGCAGTGAAGGGGGGGCAGGAACTCCCTATGGCTACACCTTC.